What follows are 10 T cell receptor beta chains derived from one specimen sequenced in a study of technical replicates of blood from a handful of donors. Libraries were prepared by immunoSEQ multiplex PCR; TCRdb keeps only in-frame clonotypes and omits some of them. The profile shows 45,000 to 60,000 clones, roughly 86% of them singletons. Material: PBMCs. These receptors were collected from a human donor in good health. Some clones in this sample may be carry-over from other donors' samples.

The genes are TRBV5-1 and TRBJ2-3; 9 bases are a match to TRBD2. The trim removed 4 bases at V and 2 bases at J, leaving 2 bases unmatched. The length of the CDR3 is 14 residues. Germline values: CDR1 SGHRS, CDR2 YFSETQ. The CDR3 loop reads CASSPGLATDTQYF. In DNA, the CDR3 is TGCGCCAGCAGCCCGGGACTAGCCACAGATACGCAGTATTTT. Supplemented by reference TRBV5-1 and TRBJ2-3, the full variable domain reads KAGVTQTPRYLIKTRGQQVTLSCSPISGHRSVSWYQQTPGQGLQFLFEYFSETQRNKGNFPGRFSGRQFSNSRSEMNVSTLELGDSALYLCASSPGLATDTQYFGPGTRLTVL.

The chain joins TRBV5-4 to TRBJ2-7, with D maybe TRBD2 (5 bases). CDR1 is SGHNT and CDR2 is YYREEE in the germline V gene (reference sequence). With 5 bases removed from V and 0 bases from J, the gap between germline ends came to 9 bases. The CDR3 covers 13 residues. The CDR3 region is CASSSGISYEQYF. The CDR3 nucleotides are TGTGCCAGCAGTTCGGGGATCTCCTACGAGCAGTACTTC.

This rearrangement joins TRBV4-1 to TRBJ2-1; D is ambiguous. This CDR3 region has 15 residues. CDR1 and CDR2 from the germline V gene are MGHRA and YSYEKL. V gave up 0 bases and J gave up 4 bases, with 10 bases separating them. CDR3 amino acids: CASSQESYGYNEQFF. The CDR3 DNA reads TGCGCCAGCAGCCAAGAGTCCTACGGGTACAATGAGCAGTTCTTC.

The chain uses TRBV21-1 and TRBJ1-4; the table's D call TRBD1 went unverified against the DNA. TRBV21-1 corresponds to a pseudogene. The CDR3 sequence is 18 residues long. The chain's CDR3 is CASSKGGTGEANPEKLFF. CDR3 sequence (DNA): TGTGCCAGCAGCAAAGGGGGGACAGGGGAGGCTAATCCGGAAAAACTGTTTTTT.

There are many counts of this clone. The CDR3 sequence: CATGRTGDGANVLTF. CDR3 in DNA: TGTGCCACCGGGAGGACAGGGGATGGGGCCAACGTCCTGACTTTC. The chain combines TRBV6-1 with TRBJ2-6, with 9 bases that match TRBD1. The CDR3 covers 15 residues. Germline CDR1 is MNHNS and CDR2 is SASEGT. The V and J ends lost 10 bases and 3 bases, in that order; junction bases with no gene match: 7.

The chain has TRBV11-2 and TRBJ2-3, with 7 nucleotides matching TRBD2. The CDR3 sequence is 15 residues long. The V gene end was trimmed by 1 base and the J gene end by 1 base; junction bases not matched to a gene: 2. Germline-derived CDR1 and CDR2 are SGHAT and FQNNGV. The DNA for the CDR3 is TGTGCCAGCAGCTTAGGTGGGGGGGGCACAGATACGCAGTATTTT. Amino acids: CASSLGGGGTDTQYF.

V usage is TRBV10-1 and J usage is TRBJ2-5; 8 positions agree with TRBD2. The ends lost 7 bases at V and 5 bases at J; junction bases unmatched: 6. The CDR3 is made up of 13 amino acids. The germline gives CDR1 WNHNN, CDR2 SYGVQD (reference sequence). The CDR3 region is CASNRVAGETQYF. In nucleotides, the CDR3 is TGCGCCAGCAACCGGGTAGCGGGGGAGACCCAGTACTTC.

The CDR3 DNA is TGTGCCAGCAGCTCAGCGGGAGGGAGTACCTCCGAGCAGTACTTC. Protein: CASSSAGGSTSEQYF. This sequence joins TRBV21-1 and TRBJ2-7; the tabulated D call, TRBD2, remains unverified against the DNA. TRBV21-1 is noted as a pseudogene. There are 15 residues in the CDR3.

The CDR3 DNA follows: TGTGCCAGCAGTTACTCGAGCTCCTACGAGCAGTACTTC. Translating gives CASSYSSSYEQYF. V usage is TRBV6-6 and J usage is TRBJ2-7; D unresolved. This CDR3 contains 13 residues. With 0 bases removed from V and 0 bases from J, the gap between germline ends came to 3 bases. CDR1 is MNHNY, CDR2 SVGAGI, per germline (reference sequence).

The genes are TRBV5-4 and TRBJ1-1; the D is unclear. The CDR3 runs 12 residues. Trimming stripped 1 base from V and 11 bases from J, with 12 bases between. CDR1 is SGHNT, CDR2 YYREEE, per germline (reference sequence). CDR3 sequence reads: CASSLFAGLAFF. DNA of the CDR3: TGTGCCAGCAGCTTGTTTGCAGGCTTGGCTTTCTTT.